The clone carrying this T cell receptor (beta chain) showed up many times. Molecular barcoded adaptors covering alpha/delta and beta/gamma chains were used on roughly 400 ng RNA. TCRdb analysed the reads with MiXCR anew, one entry per CDR3 protein. The sample lists about 37,000 distinct CDR3 sequences; about an eighth were seen once. This sample is drawn from a study of read filtering for tumor transcriptome and immune sequencing. The overall study: The cohort had over 16 men and 14 to 15 women aged roughly 45 to 90, mean about 70 years.

V lost 2 bases, J lost 6 bases, and 14 bases lay in between. CDR1 and CDR2 from the germline V gene are MDHEN and SYDVKM. This CDR3 comprises 15 residues. This sequence was found in a donor aged 40 or over with multiple myeloma. Sequencing used a population of CD138-negative cells sorted from bone marrow. The chain has TRBV28 and TRBJ1-5, with D tentatively TRBD1 (6 bases). CDR3 DNA sequence: TGTGCCAGCAGTTTAACTACAGGGAAGTTTCAGCCCCAGCATTTT. Translated: CASSLTTGKFQPQHF.